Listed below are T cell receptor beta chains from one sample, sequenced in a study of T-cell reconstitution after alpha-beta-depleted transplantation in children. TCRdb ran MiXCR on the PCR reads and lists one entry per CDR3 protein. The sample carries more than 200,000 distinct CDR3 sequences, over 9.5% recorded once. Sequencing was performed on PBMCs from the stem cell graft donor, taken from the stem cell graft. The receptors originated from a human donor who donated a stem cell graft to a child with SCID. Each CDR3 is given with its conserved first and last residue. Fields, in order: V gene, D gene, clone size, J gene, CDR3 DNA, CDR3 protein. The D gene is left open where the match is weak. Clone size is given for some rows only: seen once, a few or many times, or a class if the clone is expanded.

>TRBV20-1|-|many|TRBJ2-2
TGCAGTGCCAGGGGTAGGGGCAGCAACACCGGGGAGCTGTTTTTT
CSARGRGSNTGELFF
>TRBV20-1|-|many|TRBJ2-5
TGCAGTGCTAGACCGGGACTTCTGGGGGATAAAGAGACCCAGTACTTC
CSARPGLLGDKETQYF
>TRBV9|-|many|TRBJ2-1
TGTGCCAGCAGCGTGACTGACAGCTCCTACAATGAGCAGTTCTTC
CASSVTDSSYNEQFF
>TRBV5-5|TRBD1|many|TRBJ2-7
TGTGCCAGCAACTCGGGACAGGGGGCGGTATACGAGCAGTACTTC
CASNSGQGAVYEQYF
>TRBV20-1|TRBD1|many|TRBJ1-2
TGCCTTACATCCGTCGGGGGTTGGGGACAGTCGAACTATGGCTACACCTTC
CLTSVGGWGQSNYGYTF
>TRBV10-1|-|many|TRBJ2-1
TGCGCCAGCAGTGAAGACCGGGACGGAGCCTACAATGAGCAGTTCTTC
CASSEDRDGAYNEQFF
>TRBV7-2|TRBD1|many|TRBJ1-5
TGTGCCAGCAGCTTACGGGACAGGGATCGTCCCCAGCATTTT
CASSLRDRDRPQHF
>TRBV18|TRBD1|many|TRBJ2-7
TGTGCCAGCTCACCTTACAGGGGGCTGTACGAGCAGTACTTC
CASSPYRGLYEQYF
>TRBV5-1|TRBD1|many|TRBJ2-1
TGCGCCAGCAGCCTGTGGACAGGGGTGGGCAATGAGCAGTTCTTC
CASSLWTGVGNEQFF
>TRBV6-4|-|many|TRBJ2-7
TGTGCCAGCAGTGGAAGTCAACTCCGGGACGGCCTTTCCTACGAGCAGTACTTC
CASSGSQLRDGLSYEQYF
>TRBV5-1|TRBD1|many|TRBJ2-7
TGCGCCAGCAGCTACCGGACAGGCACCTACGAGCAGTACTTC
CASSYRTGTYEQYF
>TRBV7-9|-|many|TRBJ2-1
TGTGCCAGCAGCCCCCTGACCCCCGGGCTTGGGAATGAGCAGTTCTTC
CASSPLTPGLGNEQFF
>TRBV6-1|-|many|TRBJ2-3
TGTGCCAGCAGTCGCTCTAGGGGGAGGACAGATACGCAGTATTTT
CASSRSRGRTDTQYF
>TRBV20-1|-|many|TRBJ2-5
TGCAGTGCTACAGTGCACCAAGAGACCCAGTACTTC
CSATVHQETQYF
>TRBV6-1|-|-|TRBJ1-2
TGTGCCAGCTCCCAAGGTGGGGGTCGGGTCTATGGCTACACCTTC
CASSQGGGRVYGYTF
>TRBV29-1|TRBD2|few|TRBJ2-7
TGCAGCGTTGCCAGCGGGGGGGCCCCCAACGAGCAGTACTTC
CSVASGGAPNEQYF
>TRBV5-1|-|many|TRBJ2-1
TGCGCCAGCAGCTCCTCTAATGGGGCCAATTCCTACAATGAGCAGTTCTTC
CASSSSNGANSYNEQFF
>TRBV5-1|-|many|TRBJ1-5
TGCGCCAGCAGCTTGGGGCAGGATCAGCCCCAGCATTTT
CASSLGQDQPQHF
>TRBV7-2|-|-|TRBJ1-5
TGTGCCAGCAGCTCAGGAAATGGGGGGGGGCCCCAGCATTTT
CASSSGNGGGPQHF
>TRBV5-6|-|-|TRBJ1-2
TGTGCCATCAGCCCGGGACTCCTCTATGGCTACACCTTC
CAISPGLLYGYTF
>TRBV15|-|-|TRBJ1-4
TGTGCCACCAGCAGAGGAGGACAGTCCAATGAAAAACTGTTTTTT
CATSRGGQSNEKLFF
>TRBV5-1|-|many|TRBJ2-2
TGCGCCAGCAGCTTGGAGTTGGGGTACACCGGGGAGCTGTTTTTT
CASSLELGYTGELFF
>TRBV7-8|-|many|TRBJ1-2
TGTGCCAGCAGCTTAGAGGGTACTATCGACTATGGCTACACCTTC
CASSLEGTIDYGYTF
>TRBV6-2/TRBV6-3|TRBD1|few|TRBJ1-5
TGTGCCAGCACCAACACCGGGACAGTCGATCAGCCCCAGCATTTT
CASTNTGTVDQPQHF
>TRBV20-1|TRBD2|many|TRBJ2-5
TGCAGTGCTAGCAGGACTAGCGGGGGGGCCAAGACCCAGTACTTC
CSASRTSGGAKTQYF
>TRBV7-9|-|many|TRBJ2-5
TGTGCCAGCAGCTTATCCGGTGCAGCACAAGAGACCCAGTACTTC
CASSLSGAAQETQYF
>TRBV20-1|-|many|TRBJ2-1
TGCAGTGCTAGTTTTTGGGGCGTGAGCTCCTACAATGAGCAGTTCTTC
CSASFWGVSSYNEQFF
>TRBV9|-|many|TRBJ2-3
TGTGCCAGCGGCCTAGGCCGGGGTAGCACAGATACGCAGTATTTT
CASGLGRGSTDTQYF
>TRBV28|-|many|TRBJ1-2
TGTGCCAGCAGGGCCGTATCAGAACCGTATGGCTACACCTTC
CASRAVSEPYGYTF
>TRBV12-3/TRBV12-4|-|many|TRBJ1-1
TGTGCCAGCAGCCCCACCCAGTACAGTGAAGCTTTCTTT
CASSPTQYSEAFF
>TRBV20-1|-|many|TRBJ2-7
TGCAGTGCTAGAGATCCCGGGACCCTAACCTACGAGCAGTACTTC
CSARDPGTLTYEQYF
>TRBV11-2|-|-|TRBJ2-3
TGTGCCAGCAGCTTAGAGCCCGGCAGCTTTAAAGGCACAGATACGCAGTATTTT
CASSLEPGSFKGTDTQYF
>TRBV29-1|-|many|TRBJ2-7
TGCAGCGTTCCCGGACTCACATCCTACGAGCAGTACTTC
CSVPGLTSYEQYF
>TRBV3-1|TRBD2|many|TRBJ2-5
TGTGCCAGCAGCCAAGATTCGTCTAGCGGGGGAGAGACCCAGTACTTC
CASSQDSSSGGETQYF
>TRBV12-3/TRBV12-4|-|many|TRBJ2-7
TGTGCCAGCAGTTTGGCAGGGACAAAATACGAGCAGTACTTC
CASSLAGTKYEQYF
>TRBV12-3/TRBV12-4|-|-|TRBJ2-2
TGTGCCAGCACCCCTTTTGGCGAAAACACCGGGGAGCTGTTTTTT
CASTPFGENTGELFF
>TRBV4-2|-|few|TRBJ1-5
TGTGCCAGCAGCCGTGCTCGGGATCCCAATCAGCCCCAGCATTTT
CASSRARDPNQPQHF
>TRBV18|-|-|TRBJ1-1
TGTGCCAGCTCACCCCCCGCGGGCAGTAACCGTATGAACACTGAAGCTTTCTTT
CASSPPAGSNRMNTEAFF
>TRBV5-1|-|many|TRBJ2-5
TGCGCCAGCAGCTTGAGGCCAGACCAAGAGACCCAGTACTTC
CASSLRPDQETQYF
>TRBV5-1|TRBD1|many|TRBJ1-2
TGCGCCAGCAGCTTCACAGGGGGCGCCGGTTATGGCTACACCTTC
CASSFTGGAGYGYTF
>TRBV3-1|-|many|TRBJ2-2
TGTGCCAGCAGCCAAGGAGGGTGGGGACTCTTCCGCACCGGGGAGCTGTTTTTT
CASSQGGWGLFRTGELFF
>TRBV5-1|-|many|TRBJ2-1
TGCGCCAGCAGCTTGAGCGGAGCCACCTACAATGAGCAGTTCTTC
CASSLSGATYNEQFF
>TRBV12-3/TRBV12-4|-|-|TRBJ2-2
TGTGCCAGCAGCCGCACCGGGGCCTTCCGTAACACCGGGGAGCTGTTTTTT
CASSRTGAFRNTGELFF
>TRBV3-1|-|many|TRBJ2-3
TGTGCCAGCAGCCAAGATACAGATACGCAGTATTTT
CASSQDTDTQYF
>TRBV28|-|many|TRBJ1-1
TGTGCCAGCAGCTTTACGTCGGACACGGACACTGAAGCTTTCTTT
CASSFTSDTDTEAFF
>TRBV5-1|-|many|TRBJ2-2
TGCGCCAGCAGCTCCACAGGGACCGGCACCGGGGAGCTGTTTTTT
CASSSTGTGTGELFF
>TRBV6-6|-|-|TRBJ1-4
TGTGCCAGCAGTTACCGGGGGCAAGAAAAACTGTTTTTT
CASSYRGQEKLFF